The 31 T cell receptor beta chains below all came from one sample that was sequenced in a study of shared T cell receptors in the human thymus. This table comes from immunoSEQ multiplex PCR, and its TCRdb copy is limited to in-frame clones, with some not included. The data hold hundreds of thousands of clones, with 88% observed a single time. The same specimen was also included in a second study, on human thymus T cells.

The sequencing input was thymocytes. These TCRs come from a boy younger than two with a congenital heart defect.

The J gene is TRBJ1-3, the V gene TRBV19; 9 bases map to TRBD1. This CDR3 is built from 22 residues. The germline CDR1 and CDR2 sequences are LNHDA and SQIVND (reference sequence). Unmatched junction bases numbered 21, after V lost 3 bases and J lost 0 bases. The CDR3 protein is CASSIGRGRDRVQALSGNTIYF. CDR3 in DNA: TGTGCCAGTAGTATCGGCCGGGGGCGGGACAGGGTTCAAGCACTCTCTGGAAACACCATATATTTT.

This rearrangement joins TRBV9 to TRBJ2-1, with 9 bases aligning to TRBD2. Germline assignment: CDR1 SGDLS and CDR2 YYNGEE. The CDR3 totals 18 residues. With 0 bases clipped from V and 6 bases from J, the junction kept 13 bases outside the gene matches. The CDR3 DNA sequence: TGTGCCAGCAGCGTAGGGGGCCGGCGGGAGGGAAGATCCAATGAGCAGTTCTTC. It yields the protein CASSVGGRREGRSNEQFF.

The CDR3 DNA follows: TGTGCCAGCAGTCTACGACAGGGCAATTCTAATCAGCCCCAGCATTTT. Its protein is CASSLRQGNSNQPQHF. This chain links TRBV27 with TRBJ1-5; 7 bases line up with TRBD1. This CDR3 spans 16 amino acids. Trimming cost V 5 bases and J 4 bases; bases outside gene matches: 11. Per germline, CDR1 MNHEY and CDR2 SMNVEV (reference sequence).

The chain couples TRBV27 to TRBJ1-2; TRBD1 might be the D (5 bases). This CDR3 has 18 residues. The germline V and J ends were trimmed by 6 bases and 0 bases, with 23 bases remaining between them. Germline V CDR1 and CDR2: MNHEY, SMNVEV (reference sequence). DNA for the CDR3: TGTGCCAGCAGCCAAACGCCCCAATACAGGAAAGCTAACTATGGCTACACCTTC. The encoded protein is CASSQTPQYRKANYGYTF.

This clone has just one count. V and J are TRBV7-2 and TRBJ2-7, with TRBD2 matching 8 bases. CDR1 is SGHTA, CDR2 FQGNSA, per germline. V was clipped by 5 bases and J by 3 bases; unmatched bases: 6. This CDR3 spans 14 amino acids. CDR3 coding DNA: TGTGCCAGCAGCCGTGGGCGGGAGGACTACGAGCAGTACTTC. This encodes CASSRGREDYEQYF.

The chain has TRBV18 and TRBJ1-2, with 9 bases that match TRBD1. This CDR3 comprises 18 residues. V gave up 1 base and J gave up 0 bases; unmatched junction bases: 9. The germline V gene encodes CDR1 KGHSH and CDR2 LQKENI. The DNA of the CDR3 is TGTGCCAGCTCACCACTCCCGGGACAGGGTCCCTCTAACTATGGCTACACCTTC. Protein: CASSPLPGQGPSNYGYTF.

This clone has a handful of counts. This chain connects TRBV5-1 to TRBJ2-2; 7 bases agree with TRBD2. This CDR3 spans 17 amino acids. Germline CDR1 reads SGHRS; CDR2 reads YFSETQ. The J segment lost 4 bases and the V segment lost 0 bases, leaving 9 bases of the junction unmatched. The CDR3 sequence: CASSLGPGGPGTGELFF. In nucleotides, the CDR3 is TGCGCCAGCAGCTTGGGCCCGGGGGGACCGGGCACCGGGGAGCTGTTTTTT.

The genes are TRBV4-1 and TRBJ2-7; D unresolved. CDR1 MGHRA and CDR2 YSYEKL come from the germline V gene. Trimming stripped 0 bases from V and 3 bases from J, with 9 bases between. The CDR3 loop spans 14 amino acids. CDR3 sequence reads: CASSQDSADYEQYF. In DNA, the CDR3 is TGCGCCAGCAGCCAAGACAGTGCTGACTACGAGCAGTACTTC.

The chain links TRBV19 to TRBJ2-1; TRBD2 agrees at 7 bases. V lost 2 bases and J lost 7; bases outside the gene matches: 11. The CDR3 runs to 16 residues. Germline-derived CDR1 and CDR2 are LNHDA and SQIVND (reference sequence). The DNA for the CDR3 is TGTGCCAGTAGTATAATCCTTACCGGGGGAGGGAATGAGCAGTTCTTC. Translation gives CASSIILTGGGNEQFF.

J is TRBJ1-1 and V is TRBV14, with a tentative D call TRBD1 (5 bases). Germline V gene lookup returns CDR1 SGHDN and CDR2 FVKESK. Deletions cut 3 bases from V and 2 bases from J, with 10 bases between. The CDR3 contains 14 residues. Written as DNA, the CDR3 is TGTGCCAGCAGCCATGCGGACACTAACACTGAAGCTTTCTTT. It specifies CASSHADTNTEAFF. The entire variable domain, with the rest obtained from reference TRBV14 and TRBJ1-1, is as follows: EAGVTQFPSHSVIEKGQTVTLRCDPISGHDNLYWYRRVMGKEIKFLLHFVKESKQDESGMPNNRFLAERTGGTYSTLKVQPAELEDSGVYFCASSHADTNTEAFFGQGTRLTVV.

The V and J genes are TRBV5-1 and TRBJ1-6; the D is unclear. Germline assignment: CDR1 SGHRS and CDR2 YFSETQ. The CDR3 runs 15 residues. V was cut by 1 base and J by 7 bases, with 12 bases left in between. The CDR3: CASSLLQEWNSPLHF. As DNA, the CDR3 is TGCGCCAGCAGCTTGCTTCAGGAATGGAATTCACCCCTCCACTTT.

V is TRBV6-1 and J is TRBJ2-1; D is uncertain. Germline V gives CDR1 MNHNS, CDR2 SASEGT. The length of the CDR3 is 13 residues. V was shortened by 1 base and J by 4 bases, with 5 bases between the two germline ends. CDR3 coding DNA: TGTGCCAGCAGTGAAGTCGGGTACAATGAGCAGTTCTTC. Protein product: CASSEVGYNEQFF.

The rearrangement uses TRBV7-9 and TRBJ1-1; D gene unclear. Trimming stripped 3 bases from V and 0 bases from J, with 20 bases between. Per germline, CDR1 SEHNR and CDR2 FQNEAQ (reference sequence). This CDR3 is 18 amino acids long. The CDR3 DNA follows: TGTGCCAGCAGCTTCTCGGGGTGCGACCCCTACATGAACACTGAAGCTTTCTTT. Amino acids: CASSFSGCDPYMNTEAFF.

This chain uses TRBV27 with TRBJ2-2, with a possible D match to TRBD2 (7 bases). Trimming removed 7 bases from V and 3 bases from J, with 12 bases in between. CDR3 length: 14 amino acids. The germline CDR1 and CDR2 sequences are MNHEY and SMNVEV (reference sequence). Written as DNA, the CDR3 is TGTGCCAGCACGCGGGGGCGAGACACCGGGGAGCTGTTTTTT. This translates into CASTRGRDTGELFF.

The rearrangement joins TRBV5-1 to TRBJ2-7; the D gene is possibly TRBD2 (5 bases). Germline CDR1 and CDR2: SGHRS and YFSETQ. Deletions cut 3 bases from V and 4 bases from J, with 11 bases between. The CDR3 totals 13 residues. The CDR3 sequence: CASSWVSGYEQYF. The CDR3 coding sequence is TGCGCCAGCAGCTGGGTAAGCGGATACGAGCAGTACTTC.

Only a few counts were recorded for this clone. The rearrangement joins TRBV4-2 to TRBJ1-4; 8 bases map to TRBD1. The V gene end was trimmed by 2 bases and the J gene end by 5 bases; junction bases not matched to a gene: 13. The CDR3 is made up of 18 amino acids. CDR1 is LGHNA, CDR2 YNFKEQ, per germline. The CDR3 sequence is CASSQSTGVPSRNEKLFF. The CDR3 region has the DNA TGTGCCAGCAGCCAATCGACAGGGGTCCCGAGCCGGAATGAAAAACTGTTTTTT.

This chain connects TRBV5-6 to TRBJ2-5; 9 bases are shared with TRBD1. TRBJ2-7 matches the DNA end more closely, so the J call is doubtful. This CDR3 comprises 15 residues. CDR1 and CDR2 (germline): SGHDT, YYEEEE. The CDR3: CASSLWDRDIYEQYF. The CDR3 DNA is TGTGCCAGCAGCTTGTGGGACAGGGACATCTACGAGCAGTACTTC.

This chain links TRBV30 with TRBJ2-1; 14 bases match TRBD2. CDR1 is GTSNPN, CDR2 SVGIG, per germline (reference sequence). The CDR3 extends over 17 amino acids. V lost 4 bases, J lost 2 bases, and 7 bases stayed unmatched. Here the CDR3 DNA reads TGTGCCTGGATGGGACTAGCGGGAGCCGGGACCTACAATGAGCAGTTCTTC. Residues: CAWMGLAGAGTYNEQFF.

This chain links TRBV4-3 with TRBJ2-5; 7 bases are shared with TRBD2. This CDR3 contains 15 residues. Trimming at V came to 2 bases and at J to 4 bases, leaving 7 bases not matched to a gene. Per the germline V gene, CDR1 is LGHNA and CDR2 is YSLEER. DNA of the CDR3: TGCGCCAGCAGCCAATACGCGGGAGTGGCAGAGACCCAGTACTTC. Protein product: CASSQYAGVAETQYF.

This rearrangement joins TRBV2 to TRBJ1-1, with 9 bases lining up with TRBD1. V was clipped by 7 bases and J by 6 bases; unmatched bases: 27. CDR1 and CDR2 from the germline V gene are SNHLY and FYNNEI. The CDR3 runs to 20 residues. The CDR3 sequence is CASKGYYTGTGRIGGAEAFF. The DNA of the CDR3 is TGTGCCAGCAAAGGATACTATACCGGGACAGGGCGTATCGGGGGGGCTGAAGCTTTCTTT.

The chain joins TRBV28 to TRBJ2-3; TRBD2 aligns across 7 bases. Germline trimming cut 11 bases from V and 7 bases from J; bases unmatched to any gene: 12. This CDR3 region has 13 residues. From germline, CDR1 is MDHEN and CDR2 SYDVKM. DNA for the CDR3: TGTGCCGTTGGGCTAGCGGAAGGTTATACGCAGTATTTT. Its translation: CAVGLAEGYTQYF.

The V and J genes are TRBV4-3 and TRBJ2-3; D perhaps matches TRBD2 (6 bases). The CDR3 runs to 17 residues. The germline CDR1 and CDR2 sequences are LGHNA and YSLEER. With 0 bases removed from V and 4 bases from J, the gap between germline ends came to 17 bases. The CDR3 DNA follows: TGCGCCAGCAGCCAAGATAGGTGGGGGGAGAACGCAGATACGCAGTATTTT. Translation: CASSQDRWGENADTQYF.

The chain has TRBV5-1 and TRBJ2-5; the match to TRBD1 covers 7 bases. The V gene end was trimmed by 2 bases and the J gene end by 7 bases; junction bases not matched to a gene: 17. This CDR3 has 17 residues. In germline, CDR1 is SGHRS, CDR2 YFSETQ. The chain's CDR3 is CASSFSVTTGTSWTQYF. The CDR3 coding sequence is TGCGCCAGCAGCTTTAGTGTTACGACAGGGACCTCGTGGACCCAGTACTTC.

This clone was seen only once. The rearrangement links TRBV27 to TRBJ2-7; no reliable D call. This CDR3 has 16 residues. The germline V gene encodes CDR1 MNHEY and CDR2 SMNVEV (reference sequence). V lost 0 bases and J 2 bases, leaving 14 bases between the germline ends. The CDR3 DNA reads TGTGCCAGCAGTTTATCGGCAGGTAGTTCGCCCTACGAGCAGTACTTC. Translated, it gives CASSLSAGSSPYEQYF.

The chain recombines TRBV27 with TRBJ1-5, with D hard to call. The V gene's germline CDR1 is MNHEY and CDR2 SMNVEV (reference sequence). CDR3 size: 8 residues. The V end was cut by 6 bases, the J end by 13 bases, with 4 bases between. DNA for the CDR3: TGTGCCAGCAGCCTGCAGCATTTT. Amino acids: CASSLQHF.

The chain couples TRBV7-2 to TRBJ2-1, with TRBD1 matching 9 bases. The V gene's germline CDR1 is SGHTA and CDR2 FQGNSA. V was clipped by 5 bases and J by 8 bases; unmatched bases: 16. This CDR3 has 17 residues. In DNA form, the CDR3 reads TGTGCCAGCAGCCACTGGACCGTCAAGCGGGACAGGGATGAGCAGTTCTTC. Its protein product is CASSHWTVKRDRDEQFF. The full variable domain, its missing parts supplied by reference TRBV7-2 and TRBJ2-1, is GAGVSQSPSNKVTEKGKDVELRCDPISGHTALYWYRQSLGQGLEFLIYFQGNSAPDKSGLPSDRFSAERTGGSVSTLTIQRTQQEDSAVYLCASSHWTVKRDRDEQFFGPGTRLTVL.

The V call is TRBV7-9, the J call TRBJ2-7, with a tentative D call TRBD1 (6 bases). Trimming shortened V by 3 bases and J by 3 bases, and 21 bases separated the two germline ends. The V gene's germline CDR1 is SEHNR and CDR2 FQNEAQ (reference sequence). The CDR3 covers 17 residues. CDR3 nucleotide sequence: TGTGCCAGCAGCTTTTCTCAGGGGCCCCGACTTCTCTACGAGCAGTACTTC. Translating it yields CASSFSQGPRLLYEQYF.

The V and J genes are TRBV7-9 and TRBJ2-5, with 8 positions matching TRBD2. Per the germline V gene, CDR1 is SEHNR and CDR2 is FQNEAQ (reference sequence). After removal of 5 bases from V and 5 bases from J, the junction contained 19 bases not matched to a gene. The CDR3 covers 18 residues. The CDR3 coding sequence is TGTGCCAGCAGCCTTACTCCGCGCCTTAGCGGCGGGGGGGAGACCCAGTACTTC. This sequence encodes CASSLTPRLSGGGETQYF.

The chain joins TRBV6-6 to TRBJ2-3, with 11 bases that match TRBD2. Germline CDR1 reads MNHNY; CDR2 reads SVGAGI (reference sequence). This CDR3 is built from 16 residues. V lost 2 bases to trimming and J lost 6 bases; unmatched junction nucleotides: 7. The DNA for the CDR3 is TGTGCCAGCAGTTACGTCCTAGCGGGAGGATACGATACGCAGTATTTT. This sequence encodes CASSYVLAGGYDTQYF.

CDR3 in DNA: TGTGCCAGCAGTCCCCTGACAGGGAATCAGCCCCAGCATTTT. Translation gives CASSPLTGNQPQHF. V is TRBV28 and J is TRBJ1-5; 7 bases match TRBD1. The V gene's germline CDR1 is MDHEN and CDR2 SYDVKM. The J segment lost 4 bases and the V segment lost 5 bases, leaving 5 bases of the junction unmatched. The CDR3 covers 14 residues.

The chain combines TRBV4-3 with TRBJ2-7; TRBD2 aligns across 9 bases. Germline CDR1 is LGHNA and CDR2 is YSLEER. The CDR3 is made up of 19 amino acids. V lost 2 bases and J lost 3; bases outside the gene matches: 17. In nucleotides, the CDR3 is TGCGCCAGCAGCCAAAGTCCTAGGGACCCAAAGCGGGAGGTCTACGAGCAGTACTTC. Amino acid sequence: CASSQSPRDPKREVYEQYF.